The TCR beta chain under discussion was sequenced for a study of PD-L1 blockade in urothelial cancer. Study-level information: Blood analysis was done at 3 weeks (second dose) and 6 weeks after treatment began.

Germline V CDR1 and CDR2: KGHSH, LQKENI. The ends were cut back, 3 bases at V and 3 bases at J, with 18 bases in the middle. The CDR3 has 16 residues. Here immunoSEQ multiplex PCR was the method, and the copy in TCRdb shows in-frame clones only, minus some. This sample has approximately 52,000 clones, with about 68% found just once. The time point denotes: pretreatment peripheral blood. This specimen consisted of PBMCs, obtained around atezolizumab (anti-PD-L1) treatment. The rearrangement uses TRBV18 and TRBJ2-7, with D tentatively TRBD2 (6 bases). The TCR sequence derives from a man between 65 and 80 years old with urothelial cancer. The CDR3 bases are TGTGCCAGCTCACCTACCACTAGCATCTCTATCTACGAGCAGTACTTC. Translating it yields CASSPTTSISIYEQYF.